These 28 T cell receptor beta chains were all obtained from the same sample, sequenced in a study of T-cell reconstitution after alpha-beta-depleted transplantation in children. Construction of the TCRbeta library involved unique molecular identifiers. TCRdb independently ran MiXCR on the PCR reads; one entry per CDR3 protein. In the table there are more than 400,000 distinct CDR3 sequences, over 10% of which are singletons. The sample was PBMCs, mostly from graft donor cells, taken 180 days after TCRalphabeta/CD19-depleted stem cell transplant. The receptors shown here come from a female patient between 2 and 10 years old who had a stem cell transplant for aplastic anemia, so the T cells may come from the graft donor.

This clonotype has at least ten counts. This sequence joins TRBV20-1 and TRBJ2-3, with TRBD1 as a possible D gene (5 bases). Germline assignment: CDR1 DFQATT and CDR2 SNEGSKA (reference sequence). This CDR3 spans 14 amino acids. V was clipped by 5 bases and J by 4 bases, with 16 bases between them. The CDR3 bases are TGCAGTGCTGGACGACAGCTCAGGGCAGATACGCAGTATTTT. Protein product: CSAGRQLRADTQYF.

CDR3 in amino acids: CASGRNNGNTIYF. The CDR3 nucleotides are TGTGCCAGCGGAAGAAACAATGGAAACACCATATATTTT. This rearrangement joins TRBV19 to TRBJ1-3; no clear D gene. Germline V CDR1 and CDR2: LNHDA, SQIVND (reference sequence). The CDR3 is 13 residues long. V was shortened by 9 bases and J by 3 bases, with 12 bases between the two germline ends.

Only a few counts were recorded for this clonotype. V usage is TRBV7-2 and J usage is TRBJ2-4; TRBD1 agrees at 8 bases. This CDR3 spans 13 amino acids. V was pared by 5 bases and J by 6 bases, with 3 bases of the junction left unmatched. Germline V gene lookup returns CDR1 SGHTA and CDR2 FQGNSA. Written as DNA, the CDR3 is TGTGCCAGCAGCACCGGACAGGGAAACATTCAGTACTTC. Its translation is CASSTGQGNIQYF.

The sample holds a few counts of this clonotype. The junction shows a germline mismatch at one end, possibly a read error. The chain couples TRBV5-1 to TRBJ2-5; no definite D call. Germline lookup yields CDR1 SGHRS and CDR2 YFSETQ. CDR3 length: 12 residues. CDR3 amino acids: CASSLDQENQYF. The DNA for the CDR3 is TGCGCCAGCAGCTTGGATCAAGAGAACCAGTACTTC.

In this sample, this clonotype turned up many times. This sequence joins TRBV24-1 and TRBJ2-5; D is unresolved. V was cut by 9 bases and J by 2 bases, with 6 bases left in between. The CDR3 contains 11 residues. CDR1 and CDR2 (germline): KGHDR, SFDVKD. The CDR3, as DNA: TGTGCCACCGGGCAGCAAGAGACCCAGTACTTC. It translates to CATGQQETQYF.

This chain joins TRBV20-1 and TRBJ1-5; D is perhaps TRBD1 (5 bases). V was clipped by 5 bases and J by 6 bases, with 8 bases between them. The germline gives CDR1 DFQATT, CDR2 SNEGSKA (reference sequence). The CDR3 length is 11 residues. The CDR3 loop is CSALGVQPQHF. The CDR3 DNA reads TGCAGTGCTCTAGGGGTTCAGCCCCAGCATTTT.

The rearrangement joins TRBV28 to TRBJ1-1; TRBD1 might be the D (6 bases). Germline CDR1 is MDHEN and CDR2 is SYDVKM. The CDR3 contains 12 residues. Trimming took 10 bases from V and 8 from J, leaving 17 bases between them. CDR3: CATRGGGREAFF. CDR3 nucleotide sequence: TGTGCCACCCGCGGAGGGGGGCGCGAAGCTTTCTTT.

This clonotype was found a few times. The chain carries TRBV7-3 and TRBJ2-3; no firm D call. Per germline, CDR1 SGHTA and CDR2 FQGTGA. The CDR3 length is 15 residues. V was pared by 0 bases and J by 0 bases, with 7 bases between. The DNA of the CDR3 is TGTGCCAGCAGCTTAACGGGCCTCAGCACAGATACGCAGTATTTT. It codes for CASSLTGLSTDTQYF.

This clonotype was seen only a few times. V gene TRBV29-1 combines with J gene TRBJ2-1; TRBD2 agrees at 10 bases. V was pared by 6 bases and J by 6 bases, with 11 bases of the junction left unmatched. This CDR3 has 15 residues. CDR1 SQVTM and CDR2 ANQGSEA come from the germline V gene. This CDR3 is CSVLIGTSVTNEQFF. The CDR3 DNA is TGCAGCGTCCTTATTGGGACTAGCGTTACCAATGAGCAGTTCTTC.

Many counts were recorded for this clonotype. The rearrangement joins TRBV5-1 to TRBJ2-1; D remains unclear. Germline-derived CDR1 and CDR2 are SGHRS and YFSETQ. This CDR3 has 12 amino acids. Trimming shortened V by 0 bases and J by 5 bases, and 3 bases separated the two germline ends. CDR3 sequence reads: CASSLVDNEQFF. CDR3 nucleotide sequence: TGCGCCAGCAGCTTGGTAGACAATGAGCAGTTCTTC.

Only a few counts were recorded for this clonotype. The chain employs TRBV29-1 and TRBJ2-3; D uncertain. Germline CDR1 is SQVTM and CDR2 is ANQGSEA. CDR3 size: 15 residues. V lost 3 bases and J 0 bases, leaving 13 bases between the germline ends. This CDR3 reads CSVDLAAISTDTQYF. CDR3 bases: TGCAGCGTTGATTTGGCGGCCATTAGCACAGATACGCAGTATTTT.

V gene TRBV6-5 combines with J gene TRBJ1-3, with unresolved D. The germline V gene has CDR1 MNHEY and CDR2 SVGAGI. V shed 0 bases and J shed 0 bases, with 12 bases lying between them. The CDR3 sequence is 17 residues long. As DNA, the CDR3 is TGTGCCAGCAGTTACTCGGAGTGGATTACCTCTGGAAACACCATATATTTT. Protein: CASSYSEWITSGNTIYF.

This clonotype was counted between two and nine times. This chain's CDR3 is CASSLHGHRTGELFF. In DNA, the CDR3 is TGTGCCAGCAGCTTACATGGGCATCGCACCGGGGAGCTGTTTTTT. This chain links TRBV11-2 with TRBJ2-2; D remains ambiguous. The CDR3 is made up of 15 amino acids. V lost 2 bases and J 4 bases, leaving 11 bases between the germline ends. Germline CDR1 reads SGHAT; CDR2 reads FQNNGV. Drawing the rest from reference TRBV11-2 and TRBJ2-2, the complete variable domain is EAGVAQSPRYKIIEKRQSVAFWCNPISGHATLYWYQQILGQGPKLLIQFQNNGVVDDSQLPKDRFSAERLKGVDSTLKIQPAKLEDSAVYLCASSLHGHRTGELFFGEGSRLTVL.

This clonotype came up a few times. Here the CDR3 DNA reads TGTGCCAGCAGCTTACGGCCTAGCGGGGGGACCTACGAGCAGTACTTC. This encodes CASSLRPSGGTYEQYF. The J gene is TRBJ2-7, the V gene TRBV7-3; 11 bases are shared with TRBD2. Germline CDR1 reads SGHTA; CDR2 reads FQGTGA. V dropped 2 bases and J dropped 2; count of bases not matched to a gene: 5. The CDR3 has 16 residues. The full variable domain, completed using reference TRBV7-3 and TRBJ2-7, is GAGVSQTPSNKVTEKGKYVELRCDPISGHTALYWYRQSLGQGPEFLIYFQGTGAADDSGLPNDRFFAVRPEGSVSTLKIQRTERGDSAVYLCASSLRPSGGTYEQYFGPGTRLTVT.

This clonotype was picked up a small number of times. The rearrangement joins TRBV20-1 to TRBJ1-1, with D unresolved. This CDR3 contains 12 residues. Between the trimmed V and J ends, which lost 4 bases and 0 bases, there was a span of 6 bases. Germline V lookup: CDR1 DFQATT, CDR2 SNEGSKA (reference sequence). This CDR3 reads CSAKTVNTEAFF. CDR3 bases: TGCAGTGCTAAAACAGTGAACACTGAAGCTTTCTTT.

In this sample, this clonotype turned up many times. J is TRBJ2-6 and V is TRBV21-1; the D call in the table, TRBD1, was not verified against the DNA. TRBV21-1 represents a pseudogene. CDR3 length: 16 residues. The CDR3 nucleotides read TGTGCCAGCAGCAAAGAGGCCCCGTCGGGGGCCAACGTCCTGACTTTC. Encoded protein: CASSKEAPSGANVLTF.

The chain uses TRBV20-1 and TRBJ2-4, with TRBD2 matching over 7 bases. The CDR3 is 15 residues long. J lost 1 base, V lost 5 bases, and 8 bases had no gene match. Germline lookup yields CDR1 DFQATT and CDR2 SNEGSKA (reference sequence). The CDR3: CSAQLWEGAKNIQYF. CDR3 DNA sequence: TGCAGTGCTCAGTTGTGGGAGGGGGCCAAAAACATTCAGTACTTC.

The V gene is TRBV5-1, the J gene TRBJ1-1; no firm D call. CDR1 is SGHRS, CDR2 YFSETQ, per germline. The CDR3 is made up of 13 amino acids. V shed 0 bases and J shed 11 bases, with 14 bases lying between them. The chain's CDR3 is CASSLDRGDGAFF. The CDR3 DNA follows: TGCGCCAGCAGCTTGGATAGAGGAGATGGGGCTTTCTTT.

V and J are TRBV12-3 or TRBV12-4 and TRBJ1-6; D is undetermined. V lost 5 bases and J lost 7, with 15 bases in between. This CDR3 spans 15 amino acids. The CDR3 DNA reads TGTGCCAGCAGTGGACCGCCACATCCCAATTCACCCCTCCACTTT. It translates to CASSGPPHPNSPLHF.

The CDR3 here is CASSRSGGDNEQFF. The DNA of the CDR3 is TGTGCCAGCAGCCGTAGCGGGGGGGATAATGAGCAGTTCTTC. The chain recombines TRBV4-2 with TRBJ2-1, with TRBD2 matching over 11 bases. Germline CDR1 is LGHNA and CDR2 is YNFKEQ. V was clipped by 4 bases and J by 7 bases; unmatched bases: 3. The CDR3 has 14 residues.

This clonotype has only a few counts. The CDR3 DNA is TGCGCCAGCAGCTTGGTAAGGGGGAGCTCCTACAATGAGCAGTTCTTC. Translating it yields CASSLVRGSSYNEQFF. The chain recombines TRBV5-1 with TRBJ2-1, with D maybe TRBD1 (6 bases). The ends were cut back, 0 bases at V and 0 bases at J, with 10 bases in the middle. This CDR3 comprises 16 residues. Germline loops: CDR1 SGHRS, CDR2 YFSETQ.

This chain joins TRBV9 and TRBJ2-2, with 7 bases fitting TRBD2. V lost 2 bases to trimming and J lost 8 bases; unmatched junction nucleotides: 9. The CDR3 is 15 residues long. Germline CDR1 SGDLS, CDR2 YYNGEE. The CDR3 coding sequence is TGTGCCAGCAGCGTTCTAGCGGTGGAATCGGGGGAGCTGTTTTTT. Encoded protein: CASSVLAVESGELFF. The whole variable domain, remainder taken from reference TRBV9 and TRBJ2-2, is DSGVTQTPKHLITATGQRVTLRCSPRSGDLSVYWYQQSLDQGLQFLIQYYNGEERAKGNILERFSAQQFPDLHSELNLSSLELGDSALYFCASSVLAVESGELFFGEGSRLTVL.

This clonotype was observed at least ten times. This chain links TRBV12-3 or TRBV12-4 with TRBJ2-7, with TRBD2 identical over 7 bases. Trimming cost V 3 bases and J 13 bases; bases outside gene matches: 15. This CDR3 comprises 14 residues. The CDR3: CASSFSFVGGSEYF. The DNA of the CDR3 is TGTGCCAGCAGTTTCTCTTTCGTGGGAGGGTCTGAATACTTC.

The chain is built from TRBV4-3 and TRBJ2-1; 7 bases line up with TRBD2. The V and J ends lost 1 base and 3 bases, in that order; junction bases with no gene match: 9. Germline values: CDR1 LGHNA, CDR2 YSLEER. This CDR3 contains 17 residues. The CDR3 bases are TGCGCCAGCAGCCAAGGGGGGACTAACCACCGCTACAATGAGCAGTTCTTC. It encodes CASSQGGTNHRYNEQFF.

The V and J genes are TRBV9 and TRBJ1-1; TRBD1 might be the D (6 bases). The germline V gene encodes CDR1 SGDLS and CDR2 YYNGEE. CDR3 length equals 19 residues. V was pared by 1 base and J by 5 bases, with 27 bases between. The CDR3 region has the DNA TGTGCCAGCAGCGTAAGGGAATGGGGGCAGGGAAGGGTCGGGACTGAAGCTTTCTTT. Residues: CASSVREWGQGRVGTEAFF. Filled out from reference TRBV9 and TRBJ1-1, the complete variable domain reads DSGVTQTPKHLITATGQRVTLRCSPRSGDLSVYWYQQSLDQGLQFLIQYYNGEERAKGNILERFSAQQFPDLHSELNLSSLELGDSALYFCASSVREWGQGRVGTEAFFGQGTRLTVV.

V usage is TRBV10-3 and J usage is TRBJ1-2, with D hard to call. Germline loops: CDR1 ENHRY, CDR2 SYGVKD. CDR3 length: 13 residues. Trimming took off 7 bases at V and 2 bases at J, with 11 bases between the two ends. The CDR3 DNA reads TGTGCCATCAATGGACCAGAAAACTATGGCTACACCTTC. Amino acid sequence: CAINGPENYGYTF.

The chain links TRBV3-1 to TRBJ2-1, with D maybe TRBD1 (6 bases). Trimming pared 0 bases from V and 0 bases from J, leaving 12 bases between. The CDR3 totals 17 residues. The germline CDR1 and CDR2 sequences are LGHDT and YNNKEL (reference sequence). Written as DNA, the CDR3 is TGTGCCAGCAGCCAAGAAGGGGGATCGAGCTCCTACAATGAGCAGTTCTTC. As protein: CASSQEGGSSSYNEQFF.

This clonotype was counted between two and nine times. This chain connects TRBV6-5 to TRBJ1-4; tentatively, D is TRBD1 (5 bases). CDR1 and CDR2 (germline): MNHEY, SVGAGI. V was cut by 1 base and J by 10 bases, with 13 bases left in between. There are 14 residues in the CDR3. The CDR3 DNA sequence: TGTGCCAGCAGTTACTTCCCAGGGAACGCAAAACTGTTTTTT. Residues: CASSYFPGNAKLFF.